Listed here are 21 T cell receptor beta chains from one sample, sequenced in a study of cytomegalovirus exposure and HLA in healthy donors. 13 Jbeta primers and 60 Vbeta primers were used for the PCR. Sequencing used immunoSEQ multiplex PCR; TCRdb keeps in-frame clones, though not all of them. The table has some 150,000 clones, over 80% seen once. The material sequenced was PBMCs. Receptors originate from a woman younger than 30 in good health and CMV-seronegative.

This chain uses TRBV18 with TRBJ1-1; TRBD1 matches at 8 bases. This CDR3 is 16 amino acids long. Trimming cost V 3 bases and J 1 base; bases outside gene matches: 7. Germline CDR1 reads KGHSH; CDR2 reads LQKENI. As DNA, the CDR3 is TGTGCCAGCTCACCGGGACAGGAGAGGGGGAACACTGAAGCTTTCTTT. Protein: CASSPGQERGNTEAFF.

The chain uses TRBV5-5 and TRBJ2-7, with a possible D match to TRBD1 (5 bases). From germline, CDR1 is SGHKS and CDR2 YYEKEE (reference sequence). This CDR3 region has 12 residues. Trimming cost V 0 bases and J 5 bases, with 6 bases left between them. The CDR3: CASSLEGNEQYF. CDR3 nucleotides: TGTGCCAGCAGCTTGGAGGGGAACGAGCAGTACTTC.

The chain carries TRBV5-1 and TRBJ2-7, with 11 bases aligning to TRBD1. This CDR3 spans 16 amino acids. The ends lost 6 bases at V and 3 bases at J; junction bases unmatched: 11. In germline, CDR1 is SGHRS, CDR2 YFSETQ. This CDR3 is CASNYGGGTGGYEQYF. In DNA, the CDR3 is TGCGCCAGCAACTATGGGGGAGGGACAGGGGGCTACGAGCAGTACTTC.

The chain has TRBV7-8 and TRBJ1-5; D call uncertain. The V and J ends lost 3 bases and 0 bases respectively, with 12 bases between them. CDR1 is SGHVS and CDR2 is FQNEAQ in the germline V gene. The CDR3 contains 16 residues. CDR3 sequence: CASSLASVNSNQPQHF. As DNA, the CDR3 is TGTGCCAGCAGCTTGGCCAGTGTTAATAGCAATCAGCCCCAGCATTTT.

J is TRBJ2-5 and V is TRBV19; maybe TRBD1 (6 bases). The J call is in doubt because the DNA end fits TRBJ2-7 better. The CDR3 has 13 amino acids. Germline V gene lookup returns CDR1 LNHDA and CDR2 SQIVND (reference sequence). CDR3: CASSLTGTYEQYF. In DNA, the CDR3 is TGTGCCAGTAGCTTGACAGGCACCTACGAGCAGTACTTC.

The chain has TRBV30 and TRBJ2-1, with TRBD2 identical over 10 bases. Per the germline V gene, CDR1 is GTSNPN and CDR2 is SVGIG (reference sequence). Trimming cost V 4 bases and J 9 bases; bases outside gene matches: 15. The CDR3 contains 16 residues. The DNA of the CDR3 is TGTGCCTGGAATGTACCGAGCGGGGGGGCGAGCATTGAGCAGTTCTTC. This translates into CAWNVPSGGASIEQFF.

The rearrangement uses TRBV5-8 and TRBJ2-5; 8 bases align to TRBD1. Germline assignment: CDR1 SGHTS and CDR2 YDEGEE. The CDR3 spans 13 residues. V shed 4 bases, J shed 4 bases, and the junction held 3 bases outside the gene matches. The chain's CDR3 is CASSRDRGETQYF. The CDR3 region has the DNA TGTGCCAGCAGCCGAGACAGGGGAGAGACCCAGTACTTC.

The rearrangement uses TRBV25-1 and TRBJ1-2; D may be TRBD1 (5 bases). CDR1 is MGHDK, CDR2 SYGVNS, per germline. The CDR3 consists of 12 residues. V lost 4 bases and J lost 6, with 9 bases in between. DNA of the CDR3: TGTGCCAGCAGTGCCCTGACAGATGGCTACACCTTC. Translated, it gives CASSALTDGYTF.

The J gene is TRBJ1-4, the V gene TRBV9, with D hard to call. V dropped 3 bases and J dropped 7 bases, with 10 bases sitting between them. The CDR3 loop spans 13 amino acids. Germline V gives CDR1 SGDLS, CDR2 YYNGEE. CDR3 protein: CASSAEHGEKLFF. CDR3 sequence (DNA): TGTGCCAGCAGCGCCGAACATGGTGAAAAACTGTTTTTT.

This chain connects TRBV29-1 to TRBJ1-1, with 7 bases matching TRBD1. The junction had 7 bases not matched to a gene; V was cut back by 6 bases and J by 0 bases. The CDR3 totals 14 residues. In germline, CDR1 is SQVTM, CDR2 ANQGSEA. This chain's CDR3 is CSVVPGTVNTEAFF. In nucleotides, the CDR3 is TGCAGCGTAGTCCCCGGGACAGTGAACACTGAAGCTTTCTTT.

Remarks on this clone: At one boundary the junction diverges from the germline segment, which might be a read error. The V call is TRBV5-1, the J call TRBJ2-6; 10 bases fit TRBD1. The CDR3 extends over 19 amino acids. Germline values: CDR1 SGHRS, CDR2 YFSETQ. The CDR3 DNA reads TGCGCCAGCAGCCCCCATGGGACAGGGGTTTTGTCTGGGGCCAACGGCCTGACTTTC. Protein sequence: CASSPHGTGVLSGANGLTF. The full variable domain, with the rest looked up from reference TRBV5-1 and TRBJ2-6, is KAGVTQTPRYLIKTRGQQVTLSCSPISGHRSVSWYQQTPGQGLQFLFEYFSETQRNKGNFPGRFSGRQFSNSRSEMNVSTLELGDSALYLCASSPHGTGVLSGANGLTFGAGSRLTVL.

The rearrangement links TRBV28 to TRBJ1-1; TRBD1 aligns across 7 bases. CDR3 size: 14 residues. CDR1 is MDHEN and CDR2 is SYDVKM in the germline V gene. The V segment lost 7 bases and the J segment 1 base; nucleotides outside the gene matches: 6. Written as DNA, the CDR3 is TGTGCCAGCACCGAGGGGGCGTGGAACACTGAAGCTTTCTTT. Encoded protein: CASTEGAWNTEAFF.

The chain recombines TRBV12-2 with TRBJ2-2; the table gives TRBD1 as D, unverified against the DNA. TRBV12-2 is recorded as a pseudogene. The CDR3 sequence is 15 residues long. The CDR3 is CARGGSGGATGELFF. CDR3 bases: TGTGCAAGGGGGGGGTCAGGGGGCGCCACCGGGGAGCTGTTTTTT.

The V gene is TRBV4-2, the J gene TRBJ1-4; a possible D gene is TRBD1 (6 bases). The CDR3 has 14 residues. Per the germline V gene, CDR1 is LGHNA and CDR2 is YNFKEQ. V was clipped by 1 base and J by 7 bases, with 10 bases between them. The CDR3 bases are TGTGCCAGCAGCCAAGGACAGGAAGGTGAAAAACTGTTTTTT. Protein sequence: CASSQGQEGEKLFF.

The J gene is TRBJ1-3, the V gene TRBV4-1; 7 nucleotides match TRBD1. The CDR3 loop spans 17 amino acids. The germline CDR1 and CDR2 sequences are MGHRA and YSYEKL. V lost 4 bases to trimming and J lost 0 bases; unmatched junction nucleotides: 9. CDR3 in DNA: TGCGCCAGCAGCCGAATAGACAGGGCTCTCTCTGGAAACACCATATATTTT. Amino acids: CASSRIDRALSGNTIYF.

The J gene is TRBJ2-5, the V gene TRBV30; D is perhaps TRBD2 (6 bases). Trimming stripped 0 bases from V and 7 bases from J, with 12 bases between. The CDR3 totals 13 residues. CDR1 and CDR2 from the germline V gene are GTSNPN and SVGIG (reference sequence). The CDR3 region is CAWSVRWGGTQYF. For the CDR3, the DNA is TGTGCCTGGAGTGTTCGCTGGGGAGGGACCCAGTACTTC.

The rearrangement uses TRBV5-5 and TRBJ1-2; 9 bases are a match to TRBD1. The CDR3 length is 15 residues. Germline assignment: CDR1 SGHKS and CDR2 YYEKEE (reference sequence). With V trimmed by 0 bases and J by 7 bases, 7 bases remained unmatched. Here the CDR3 DNA reads TGTGCCAGCAGCTTGGCAGACAGGGGGGTCGGTGGCTACACCTTC. This codes for CASSLADRGVGGYTF.

Here the CDR3 DNA reads TGTGCCAGTAGTATGACAGAGAACACTGAAGCTTTCTTT. Residues: CASSMTENTEAFF. The chain uses TRBV19 and TRBJ1-1, with a tentative D call TRBD1 (5 bases). The CDR3 sequence is 13 residues long. Trimming took 3 bases from V and 1 from J, leaving 6 bases between them. CDR1 is LNHDA and CDR2 is SQIVND in the germline V gene (reference sequence).

This clone has just one count. J is TRBJ2-7 and V is TRBV7-8; the match to TRBD2 covers 11 bases. The CDR3 sequence is 15 residues long. CDR1 is SGHVS, CDR2 FQNEAQ, per germline. V trimming: 2 bases; J trimming: 5 bases; junction bases outside the gene matches: 5. The CDR3 reads CASSLTSGGKDEQYF. The DNA for the CDR3 is TGTGCCAGCAGCTTAACTAGCGGGGGAAAAGACGAGCAGTACTTC.

This clone was detected once. V usage is TRBV5-4 and J usage is TRBJ1-2, with D unresolved. Germline V gives CDR1 SGHNT, CDR2 YYREEE (reference sequence). Deletions cut 1 base from V and 4 bases from J, with 14 bases between. This CDR3 region has 15 residues. The CDR3 loop reads CASSLIAEGIYGYTF. The CDR3 nucleotides are TGTGCCAGCAGCTTGATCGCCGAGGGTATCTATGGCTACACCTTC.

J is TRBJ1-1 and V is TRBV29-1, with D possibly TRBD1 on 6 matching bases. V was shortened by 0 bases and J by 0 bases, with 20 bases between the two germline ends. CDR1 SQVTM and CDR2 ANQGSEA come from the germline V gene. CDR3 length: 18 amino acids. CDR3 nucleotide sequence: TGCAGCGTTGAAGAGTCAACGGACAGTTTCCTCATGAACACTGAAGCTTTCTTT. Its protein product is CSVEESTDSFLMNTEAFF.